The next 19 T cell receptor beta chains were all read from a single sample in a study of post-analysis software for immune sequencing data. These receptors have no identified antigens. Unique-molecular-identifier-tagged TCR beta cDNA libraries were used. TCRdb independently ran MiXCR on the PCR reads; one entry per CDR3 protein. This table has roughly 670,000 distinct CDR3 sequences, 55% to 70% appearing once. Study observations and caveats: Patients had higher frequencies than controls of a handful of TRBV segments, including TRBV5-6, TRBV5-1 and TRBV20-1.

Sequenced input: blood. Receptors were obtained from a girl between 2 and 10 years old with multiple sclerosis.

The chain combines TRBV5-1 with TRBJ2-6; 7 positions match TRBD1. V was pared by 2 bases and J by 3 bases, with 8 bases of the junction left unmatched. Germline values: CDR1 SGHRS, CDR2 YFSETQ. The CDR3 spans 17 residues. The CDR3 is CASSFATGVDGANVLTF. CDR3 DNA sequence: TGCGCCAGCAGCTTTGCCACAGGGGTGGATGGGGCCAACGTCCTGACTTTC.

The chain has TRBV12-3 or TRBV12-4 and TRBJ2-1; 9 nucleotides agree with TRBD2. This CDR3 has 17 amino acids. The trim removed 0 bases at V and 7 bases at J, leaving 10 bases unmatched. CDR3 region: CASSLAQGRGGQNEQFF. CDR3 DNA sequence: TGTGCCAGCAGTTTAGCGCAGGGGCGGGGGGGCCAGAATGAGCAGTTCTTC.

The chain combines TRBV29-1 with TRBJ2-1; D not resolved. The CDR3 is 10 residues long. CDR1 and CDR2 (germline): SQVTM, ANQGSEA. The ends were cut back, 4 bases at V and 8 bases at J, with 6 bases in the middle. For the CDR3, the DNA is TGCAGCGTTGTTAGTTATGAGCAGTTCTTC. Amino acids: CSVVSYEQFF.

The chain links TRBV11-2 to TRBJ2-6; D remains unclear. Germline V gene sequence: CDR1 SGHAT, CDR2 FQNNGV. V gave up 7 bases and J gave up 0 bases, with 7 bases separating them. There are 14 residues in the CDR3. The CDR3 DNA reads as TGTGCCAGCATCAAGGGCTCTGGGGCCAACGTCCTGACTTTC. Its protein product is CASIKGSGANVLTF.

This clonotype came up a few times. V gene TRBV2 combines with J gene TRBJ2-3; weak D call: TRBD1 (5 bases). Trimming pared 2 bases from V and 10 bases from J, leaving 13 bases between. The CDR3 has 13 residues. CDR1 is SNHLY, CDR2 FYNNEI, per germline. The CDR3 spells CASSESPRVPQYF. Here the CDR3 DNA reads TGTGCCAGCAGTGAATCGCCCAGGGTTCCGCAGTATTTT. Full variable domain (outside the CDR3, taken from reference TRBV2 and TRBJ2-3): EPEVTQTPSHQVTQMGQEVILRCVPISNHLYFYWYRQILGQKVEFLVSFYNNEISEKSEIFDDQFSVERPDGSNFTLKIRSTKLEDSAMYFCASSESPRVPQYFGPGTRLTVL.

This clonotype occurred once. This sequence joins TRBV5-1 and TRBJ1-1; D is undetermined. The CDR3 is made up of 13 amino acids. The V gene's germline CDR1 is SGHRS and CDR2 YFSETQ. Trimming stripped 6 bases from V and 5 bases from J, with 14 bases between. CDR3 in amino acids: CASTAGLRTEAFF. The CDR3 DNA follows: TGCGCCAGCACGGCAGGATTGAGGACTGAAGCTTTCTTT.

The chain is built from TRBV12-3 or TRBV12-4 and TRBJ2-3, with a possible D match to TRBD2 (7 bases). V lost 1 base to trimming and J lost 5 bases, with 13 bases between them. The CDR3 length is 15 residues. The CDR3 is CASSLGAGAGDTQYF. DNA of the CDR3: TGTGCCAGCAGTTTAGGGGCGGGGGCGGGAGATACGCAGTATTTT.

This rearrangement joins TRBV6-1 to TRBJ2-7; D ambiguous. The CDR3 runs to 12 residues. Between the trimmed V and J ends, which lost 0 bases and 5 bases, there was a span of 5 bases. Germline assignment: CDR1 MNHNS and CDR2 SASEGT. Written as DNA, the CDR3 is TGTGCCAGCAGTGAAGCGAGGCACGAGCAGTACTTC. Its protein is CASSEARHEQYF.

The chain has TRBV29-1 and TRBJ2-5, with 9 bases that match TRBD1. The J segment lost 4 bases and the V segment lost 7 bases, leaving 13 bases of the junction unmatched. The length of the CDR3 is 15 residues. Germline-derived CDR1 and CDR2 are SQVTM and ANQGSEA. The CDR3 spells CSGKRTGTGLETQYF. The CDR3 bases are TGCAGCGGGAAGCGTACCGGGACAGGGTTAGAGACCCAGTACTTC. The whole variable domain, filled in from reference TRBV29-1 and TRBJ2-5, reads SAVISQKPSRDICQRGTSLTIQCQVDSQVTMMFWYRQQPGQSLTLIATANQGSEATYESGFVIDKFPISRPNLTFSTLTVSNMSPEDSSIYLCSGKRTGTGLETQYFGPGTRLLVL.

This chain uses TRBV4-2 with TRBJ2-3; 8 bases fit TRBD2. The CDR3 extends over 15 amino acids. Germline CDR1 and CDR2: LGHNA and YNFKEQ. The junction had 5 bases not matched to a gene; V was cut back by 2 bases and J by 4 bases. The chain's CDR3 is CASSQRAGVADTQYF. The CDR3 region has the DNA TGTGCCAGCAGCCAACGAGCGGGGGTCGCAGATACGCAGTATTTT.

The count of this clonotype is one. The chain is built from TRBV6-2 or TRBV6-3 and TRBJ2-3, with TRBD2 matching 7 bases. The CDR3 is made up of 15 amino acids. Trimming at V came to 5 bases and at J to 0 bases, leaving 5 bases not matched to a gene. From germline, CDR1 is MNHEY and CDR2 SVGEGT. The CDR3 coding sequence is TGTGCCAGCAGTGACGAAGCGGGGAGCACAGATACGCAGTATTTT. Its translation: CASSDEAGSTDTQYF.

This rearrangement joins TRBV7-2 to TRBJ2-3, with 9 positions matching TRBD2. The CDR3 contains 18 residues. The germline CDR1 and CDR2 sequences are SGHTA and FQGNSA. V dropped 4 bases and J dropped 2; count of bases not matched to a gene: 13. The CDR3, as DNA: TGTGCCAGCAGCTGGGCCGGACGAGCGGGGGGTTACACAGATACGCAGTATTTT. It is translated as CASSWAGRAGGYTDTQYF.

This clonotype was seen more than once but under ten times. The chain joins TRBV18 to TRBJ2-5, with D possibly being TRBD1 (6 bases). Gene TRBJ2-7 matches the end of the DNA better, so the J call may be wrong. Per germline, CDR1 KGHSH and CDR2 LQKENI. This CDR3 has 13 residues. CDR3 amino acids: CASSPSQGNEQYF. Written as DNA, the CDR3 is TGTGCCAGCTCACCATCGCAGGGGAACGAGCAGTACTTC.

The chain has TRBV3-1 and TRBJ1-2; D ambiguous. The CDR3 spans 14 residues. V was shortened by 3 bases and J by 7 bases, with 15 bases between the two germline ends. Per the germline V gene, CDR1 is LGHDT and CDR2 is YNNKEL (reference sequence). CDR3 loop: CASSQKGISGGYTF. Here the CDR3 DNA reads TGTGCCAGCAGCCAGAAAGGGATATCTGGTGGCTACACCTTC.

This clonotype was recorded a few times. CDR3 nucleotides: TGTGCCAGCAGTTTGGACAGTCCATGGGACACAGATACGCAGTATTTT. Translation gives CASSLDSPWDTDTQYF. This sequence joins TRBV12-3 or TRBV12-4 and TRBJ2-3, with D perhaps matching TRBD1 (6 bases). This CDR3 spans 16 amino acids. The V end lost 3 bases, the J end lost 2 bases, and 15 bases lay between the germline ends.

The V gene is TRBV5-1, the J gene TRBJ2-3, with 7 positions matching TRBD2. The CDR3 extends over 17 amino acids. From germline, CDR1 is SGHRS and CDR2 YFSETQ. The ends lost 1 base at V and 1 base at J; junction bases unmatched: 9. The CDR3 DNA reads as TGCGCCAGCAGCTTGTCCCCAGCGGGAATTGGCACAGATACGCAGTATTTT. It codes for CASSLSPAGIGTDTQYF.

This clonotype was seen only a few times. The CDR3 spells CASSLPTGGVGEQYF. Written as DNA, the CDR3 is TGTGCCAGCAGCCTACCTACGGGAGGGGTAGGGGAGCAGTACTTC. This chain uses TRBV7-8 with TRBJ2-7, with 8 bases matching TRBD2. The V gene end was trimmed by 5 bases and the J gene end by 7 bases; junction bases not matched to a gene: 13. Germline-derived CDR1 and CDR2 are SGHVS and FQNEAQ. The CDR3 runs 15 residues. The full variable domain, rest sourced from reference TRBV7-8 and TRBJ2-7, is GAGVSQSPRYKVAKRGQDVALRCDPISGHVSLFWYQQALGQGPEFLTYFQNEAQLDKSGLPSDRFFAERPEGSVSTLKIQRTQQEDSAVYLCASSLPTGGVGEQYFGPGTRLTVT.

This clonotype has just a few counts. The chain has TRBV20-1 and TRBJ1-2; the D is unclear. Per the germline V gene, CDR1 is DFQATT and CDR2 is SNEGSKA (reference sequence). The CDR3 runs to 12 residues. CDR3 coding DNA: TGCAGCGCCCCTCCTGGAGACTATGGCTACACCTTC. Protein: CSAPPGDYGYTF.

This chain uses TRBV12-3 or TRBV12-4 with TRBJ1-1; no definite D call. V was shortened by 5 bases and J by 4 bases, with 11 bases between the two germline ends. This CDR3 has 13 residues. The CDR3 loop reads CASSPHPSTEAFF. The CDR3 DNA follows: TGTGCCAGCAGTCCCCACCCGAGCACTGAAGCTTTCTTT.